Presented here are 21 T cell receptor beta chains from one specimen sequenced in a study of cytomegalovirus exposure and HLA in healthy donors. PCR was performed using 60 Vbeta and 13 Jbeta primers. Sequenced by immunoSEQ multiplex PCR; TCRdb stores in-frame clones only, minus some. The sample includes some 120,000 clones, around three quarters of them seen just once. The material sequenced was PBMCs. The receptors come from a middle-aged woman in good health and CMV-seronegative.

CDR3 DNA sequence: TGTGCCAGCAGTTACGGTGACAGGTACTACGAGCAGTACTTC. It yields the protein CASSYGDRYYEQYF. The chain carries TRBV6-5 and TRBJ2-7, with D possibly matching TRBD1 (6 bases). In germline, CDR1 is MNHEY, CDR2 SVGAGI. The CDR3 contains 14 residues. Trimming removed 2 bases from V and 3 bases from J, with 11 bases in between.

The CDR3 loop is CASSGTGEGLGEQFF. CDR3 bases: TGCGCCAGCAGCGGAACAGGGGAGGGACTAGGTGAGCAGTTCTTC. The chain combines TRBV5-1 with TRBJ2-1; D perhaps matches TRBD2 (8 bases). Germline CDR1 and CDR2: SGHRS and YFSETQ. This CDR3 spans 15 amino acids. V dropped 4 bases and J dropped 9 bases, with 20 bases sitting between them. The full variable domain, its missing parts supplied by reference TRBV5-1 and TRBJ2-1, is KAGVTQTPRYLIKTRGQQVTLSCSPISGHRSVSWYQQTPGQGLQFLFEYFSETQRNKGNFPGRFSGRQFSNSRSEMNVSTLELGDSALYLCASSGTGEGLGEQFFGPGTRLTVL.

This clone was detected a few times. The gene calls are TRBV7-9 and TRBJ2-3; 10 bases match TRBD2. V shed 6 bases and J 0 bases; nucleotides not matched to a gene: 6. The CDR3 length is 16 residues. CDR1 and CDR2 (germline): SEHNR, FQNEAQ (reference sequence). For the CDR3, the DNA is TGTGCCAGCAGTAGACGGACTAGCGGAAGCACAGATACGCAGTATTTT. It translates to CASSRRTSGSTDTQYF.

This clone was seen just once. The CDR3: CASSISRFEAFF. The DNA for the CDR3 is TGTGCCAGTAGTATAAGCAGGTTTGAAGCTTTCTTT. The V gene is TRBV19, the J gene TRBJ1-1, with D uncertain. The CDR3 runs to 12 residues. V was pared by 2 bases and J by 7 bases, with 8 bases between. Germline V gives CDR1 LNHDA, CDR2 SQIVND (reference sequence).

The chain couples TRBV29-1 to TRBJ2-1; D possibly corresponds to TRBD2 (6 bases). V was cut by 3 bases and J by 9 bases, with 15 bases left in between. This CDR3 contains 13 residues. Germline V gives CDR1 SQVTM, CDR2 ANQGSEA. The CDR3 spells CSVEGRLVREQFF. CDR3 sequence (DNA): TGCAGCGTTGAGGGGCGACTAGTTCGTGAGCAGTTCTTC.

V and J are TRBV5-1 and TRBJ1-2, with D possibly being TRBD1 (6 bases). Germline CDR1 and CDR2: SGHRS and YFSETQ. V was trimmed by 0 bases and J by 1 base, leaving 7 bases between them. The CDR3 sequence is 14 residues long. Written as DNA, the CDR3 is TGCGCCAGCAGCTTGGGGGACAATAACTATGGCTACACCTTC. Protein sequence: CASSLGDNNYGYTF. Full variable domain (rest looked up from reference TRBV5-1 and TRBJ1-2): KAGVTQTPRYLIKTRGQQVTLSCSPISGHRSVSWYQQTPGQGLQFLFEYFSETQRNKGNFPGRFSGRQFSNSRSEMNVSTLELGDSALYLCASSLGDNNYGYTFGSGTRLTVV.

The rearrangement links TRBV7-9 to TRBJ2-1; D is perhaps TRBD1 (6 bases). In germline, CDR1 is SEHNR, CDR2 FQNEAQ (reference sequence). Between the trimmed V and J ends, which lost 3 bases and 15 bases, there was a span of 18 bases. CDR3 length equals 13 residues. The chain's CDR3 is CASSFLTGFRRFF. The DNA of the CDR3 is TGTGCCAGCAGCTTTCTTACAGGGTTTAGGCGGTTCTTC.

The CDR3 DNA is TGCGCCAGCAGTGATGGAGGGGTACGTGAAGCTTTCTTT. It specifies CASSDGGVREAFF. J is TRBJ1-1 and V is TRBV10-1; weak D call: TRBD1 (5 bases). The V gene lost 3 bases and the J gene lost 7 bases, with 12 bases spanning the gap. The germline CDR1 and CDR2 sequences are WNHNN and SYGVQD (reference sequence). The CDR3 is 13 residues long.

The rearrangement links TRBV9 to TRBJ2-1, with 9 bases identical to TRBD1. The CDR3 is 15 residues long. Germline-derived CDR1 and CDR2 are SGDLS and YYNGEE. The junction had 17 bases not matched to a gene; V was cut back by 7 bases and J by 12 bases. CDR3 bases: TGTGCCAGCGCCCCCGGGGACAGGGCATATACTGTGCAGTTCTTC. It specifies CASAPGDRAYTVQFF. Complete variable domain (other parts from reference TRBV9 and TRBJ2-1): DSGVTQTPKHLITATGQRVTLRCSPRSGDLSVYWYQQSLDQGLQFLIQYYNGEERAKGNILERFSAQQFPDLHSELNLSSLELGDSALYFCASAPGDRAYTVQFFGPGTRLTVL.

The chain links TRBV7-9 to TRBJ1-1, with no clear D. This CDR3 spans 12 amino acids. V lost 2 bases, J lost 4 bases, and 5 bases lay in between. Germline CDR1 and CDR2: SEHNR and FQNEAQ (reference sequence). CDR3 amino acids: CASSLTVTEAFF. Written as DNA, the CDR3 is TGTGCCAGCAGCTTAACGGTCACTGAAGCTTTCTTT.

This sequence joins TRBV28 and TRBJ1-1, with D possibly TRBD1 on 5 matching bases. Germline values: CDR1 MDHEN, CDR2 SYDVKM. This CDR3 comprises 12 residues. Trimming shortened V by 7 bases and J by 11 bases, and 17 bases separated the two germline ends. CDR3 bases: TGTGCCAGCACTCTCCCGGGCCGGGGGGCTTTCTTT. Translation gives CASTLPGRGAFF.

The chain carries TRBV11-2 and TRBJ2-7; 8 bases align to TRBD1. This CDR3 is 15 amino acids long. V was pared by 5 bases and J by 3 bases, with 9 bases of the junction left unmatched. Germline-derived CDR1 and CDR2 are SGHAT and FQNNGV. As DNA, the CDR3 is TGTGCCAGCAGCCAAATGACAGGGGCAGGCTACGAGCAGTACTTC. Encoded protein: CASSQMTGAGYEQYF.

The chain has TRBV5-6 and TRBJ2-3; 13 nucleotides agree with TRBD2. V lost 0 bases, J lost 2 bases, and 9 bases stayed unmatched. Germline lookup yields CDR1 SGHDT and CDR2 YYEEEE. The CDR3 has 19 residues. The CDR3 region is CASSLAGLAGVVVTDTQYF. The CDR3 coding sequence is TGTGCCAGCAGCTTGGCAGGACTAGCGGGAGTCGTGGTCACAGATACGCAGTATTTT.

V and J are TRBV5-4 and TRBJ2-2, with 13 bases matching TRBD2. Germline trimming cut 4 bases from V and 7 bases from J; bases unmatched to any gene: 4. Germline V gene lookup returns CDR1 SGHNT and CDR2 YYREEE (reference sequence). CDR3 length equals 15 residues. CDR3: CASSRWTSGSGELFF. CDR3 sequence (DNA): TGTGCCAGCAGCCGCTGGACTAGCGGGAGCGGGGAGCTGTTTTTT.

This chain's CDR3 is CASSRPVGSYEQYF. The CDR3 coding sequence is TGTGCCAGCAGCCGCCCCGTGGGGAGTTACGAGCAGTACTTC. V usage is TRBV28 and J usage is TRBJ2-7, with a possible D match to TRBD2 (5 bases). Germline V gene sequence: CDR1 MDHEN, CDR2 SYDVKM. V lost 6 bases and J 4 bases, leaving 16 bases between the germline ends. The CDR3 consists of 14 residues.

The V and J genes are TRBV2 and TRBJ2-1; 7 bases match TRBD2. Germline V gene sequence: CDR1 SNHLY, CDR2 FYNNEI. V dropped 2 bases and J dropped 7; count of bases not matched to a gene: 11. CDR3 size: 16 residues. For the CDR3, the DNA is TGTGCCAGCAGTGAATGGGGTCTAGCGGACGGGAATGAGCAGTTCTTC. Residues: CASSEWGLADGNEQFF.

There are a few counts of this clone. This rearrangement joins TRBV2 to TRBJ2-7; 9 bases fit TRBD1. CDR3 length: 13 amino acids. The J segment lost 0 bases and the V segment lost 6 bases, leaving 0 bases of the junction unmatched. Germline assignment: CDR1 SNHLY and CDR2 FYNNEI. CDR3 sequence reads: CASRDRGSYEQYF. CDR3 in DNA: TGTGCCAGCAGGGACAGGGGCTCCTACGAGCAGTACTTC.

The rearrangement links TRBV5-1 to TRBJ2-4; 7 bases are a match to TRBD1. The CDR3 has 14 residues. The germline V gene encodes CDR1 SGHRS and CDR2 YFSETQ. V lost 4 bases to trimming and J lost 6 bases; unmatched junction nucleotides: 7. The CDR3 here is CASSAGTEGNIQYF. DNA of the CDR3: TGCGCCAGCAGCGCTGGGACAGAGGGAAACATTCAGTACTTC. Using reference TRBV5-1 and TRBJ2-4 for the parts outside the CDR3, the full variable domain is KAGVTQTPRYLIKTRGQQVTLSCSPISGHRSVSWYQQTPGQGLQFLFEYFSETQRNKGNFPGRFSGRQFSNSRSEMNVSTLELGDSALYLCASSAGTEGNIQYFGAGTRLSVL.

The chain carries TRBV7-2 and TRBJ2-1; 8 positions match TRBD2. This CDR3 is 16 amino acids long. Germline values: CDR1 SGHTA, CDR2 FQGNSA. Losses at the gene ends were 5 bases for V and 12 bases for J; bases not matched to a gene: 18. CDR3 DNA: TGTGCCAGCAGCACCATCCCGGGACTAGGGGGGGTGGGGCAGTTCTTC. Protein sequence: CASSTIPGLGGVGQFF. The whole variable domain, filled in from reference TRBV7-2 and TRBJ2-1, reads GAGVSQSPSNKVTEKGKDVELRCDPISGHTALYWYRQSLGQGLEFLIYFQGNSAPDKSGLPSDRFSAERTGGSVSTLTIQRTQQEDSAVYLCASSTIPGLGGVGQFFGPGTRLTVL.

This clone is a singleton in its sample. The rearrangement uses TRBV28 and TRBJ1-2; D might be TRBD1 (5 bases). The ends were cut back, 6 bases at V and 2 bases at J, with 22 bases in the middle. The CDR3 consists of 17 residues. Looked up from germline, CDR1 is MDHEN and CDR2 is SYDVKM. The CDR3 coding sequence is TGTGCCAGCAGCACCCAGCAAGGCAGGGAAGGAAACTATGGCTACACCTTC. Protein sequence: CASSTQQGREGNYGYTF.

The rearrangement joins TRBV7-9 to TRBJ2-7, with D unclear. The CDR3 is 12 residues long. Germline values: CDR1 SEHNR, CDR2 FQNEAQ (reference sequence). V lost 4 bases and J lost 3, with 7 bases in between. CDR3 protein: CASSSSLYEQYF. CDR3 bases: TGTGCCAGCAGCTCGTCCCTCTACGAGCAGTACTTC.